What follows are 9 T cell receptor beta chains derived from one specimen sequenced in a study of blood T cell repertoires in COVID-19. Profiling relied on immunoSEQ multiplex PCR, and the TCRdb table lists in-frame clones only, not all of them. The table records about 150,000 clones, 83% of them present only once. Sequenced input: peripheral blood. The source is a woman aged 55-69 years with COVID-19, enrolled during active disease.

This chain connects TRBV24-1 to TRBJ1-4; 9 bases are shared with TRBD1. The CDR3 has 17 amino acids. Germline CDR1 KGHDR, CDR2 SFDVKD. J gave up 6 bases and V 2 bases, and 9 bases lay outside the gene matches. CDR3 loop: CATSDSGTGLGYEKLFF. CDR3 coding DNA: TGTGCCACCAGTGATTCAGGGACAGGGTTGGGTTATGAAAAACTGTTTTTT.

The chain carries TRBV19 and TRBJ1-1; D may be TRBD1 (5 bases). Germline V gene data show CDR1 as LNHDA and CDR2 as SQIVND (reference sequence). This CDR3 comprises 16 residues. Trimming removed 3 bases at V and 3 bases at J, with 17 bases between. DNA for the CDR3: TGTGCCAGTAGTATTCCCCTCCCGGGGGGATACACTGAAGCTTTCTTT. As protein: CASSIPLPGGYTEAFF. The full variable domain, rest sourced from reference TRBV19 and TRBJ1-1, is DGGITQSPKYLFRKEGQNVTLSCEQNLNHDAMYWYRQDPGQGLRLIYYSQIVNDFQKGDIAEGYSVSREKKESFPLTVTSAQKNPTAFYLCASSIPLPGGYTEAFFGQGTRLTVV.

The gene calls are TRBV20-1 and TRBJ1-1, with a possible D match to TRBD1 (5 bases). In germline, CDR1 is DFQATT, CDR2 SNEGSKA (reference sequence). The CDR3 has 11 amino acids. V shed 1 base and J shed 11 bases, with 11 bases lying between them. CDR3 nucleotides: TGCAGTGCTAGAGTTTCAGGGTGGGCTTTCTTT. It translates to CSARVSGWAFF.

The CDR3, as DNA: TGCAGCGTTGAAGAAAGTGGCCTAGCGGGAGTGGGCTACGAGCAGTACTTC. Protein: CSVEESGLAGVGYEQYF. The V and J genes are TRBV29-1 and TRBJ2-7; 10 nucleotides agree with TRBD2. The CDR3 totals 17 residues. V dropped 0 bases and J dropped 3; count of bases not matched to a gene: 11. The germline gives CDR1 SQVTM, CDR2 ANQGSEA.

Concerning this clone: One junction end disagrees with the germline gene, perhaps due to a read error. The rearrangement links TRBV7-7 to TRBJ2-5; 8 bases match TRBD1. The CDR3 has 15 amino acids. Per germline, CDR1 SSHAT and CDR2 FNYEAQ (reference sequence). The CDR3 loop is CASSLATGGQETQYF. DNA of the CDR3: TGTGCTAGCAGCTTAGCAACAGGGGGCCAAGAGACCCAGTACTTC.

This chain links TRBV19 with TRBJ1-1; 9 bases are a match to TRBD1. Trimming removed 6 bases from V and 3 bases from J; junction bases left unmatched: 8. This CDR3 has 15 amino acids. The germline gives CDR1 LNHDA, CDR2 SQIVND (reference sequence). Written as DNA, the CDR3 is TGTGCCAGTAGGGAATGGGACAGGGACCACACTGAAGCTTTCTTT. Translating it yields CASREWDRDHTEAFF.

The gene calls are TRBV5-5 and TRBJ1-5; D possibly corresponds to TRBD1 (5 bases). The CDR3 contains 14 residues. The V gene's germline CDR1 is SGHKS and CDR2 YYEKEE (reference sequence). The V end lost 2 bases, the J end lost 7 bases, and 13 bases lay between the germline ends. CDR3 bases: TGTGCCAGCAGCTTCCTCGGGGGGGACCAGCCCCAGCATTTT. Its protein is CASSFLGGDQPQHF.

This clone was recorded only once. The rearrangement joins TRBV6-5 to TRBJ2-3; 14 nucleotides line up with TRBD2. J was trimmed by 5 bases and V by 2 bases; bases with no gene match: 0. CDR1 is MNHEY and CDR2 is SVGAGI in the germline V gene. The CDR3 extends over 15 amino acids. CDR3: CASSYGTSGRDTQYF. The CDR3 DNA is TGTGCCAGCAGTTACGGGACTAGCGGGAGAGATACGCAGTATTTT.

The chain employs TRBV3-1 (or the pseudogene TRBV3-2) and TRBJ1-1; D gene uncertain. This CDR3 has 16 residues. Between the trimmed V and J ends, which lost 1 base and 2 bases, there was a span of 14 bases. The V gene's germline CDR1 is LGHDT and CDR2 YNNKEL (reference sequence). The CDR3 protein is CASSQGGGSLNTEAFF. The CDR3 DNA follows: TGTGCCAGCAGCCAAGGAGGCGGCTCCCTAAACACTGAAGCTTTCTTT.